The 28 T cell receptor beta chains below all came from one sample that was sequenced in a study of response to subunit inactivated influenza vaccine. TCRdb reprocessed the RT-PCR reads with MiXCR, giving one entry per CDR3 protein. The repertoire has 860,000 or so distinct CDR3 sequences, 21% of them found once; the top ten carry 9.5% to 13%. The starting material was PBMCs from blood, obtained 5 days after vaccination. The receptor source for this set is a man aged 45-65 years who received an inactivated influenza vaccine.

This clonotype was observed a few times. The chain links TRBV10-2 to TRBJ1-2; D is perhaps TRBD1 (5 bases). Looked up from germline, CDR1 is WSHSY and CDR2 is SAAADI. Trimming removed 2 bases from V and 8 bases from J, with 12 bases in between. The CDR3 loop spans 13 amino acids. In DNA, the CDR3 is TGCGCCAGCAGTGAGAATCAGGGCCTGGGCTACACCTTC. Its translation is CASSENQGLGYTF.

The chain is built from TRBV24-1 and TRBJ2-5; 10 bases fit TRBD1. Germline V gene sequence: CDR1 KGHDR, CDR2 SFDVKD. The CDR3 sequence is 19 residues long. V shed 4 bases and J 5 bases; nucleotides not matched to a gene: 18. CDR3 sequence: CATSDPSPGQGIGLETQYF. CDR3 DNA sequence: TGTGCCACCAGTGACCCCTCCCCGGGACAGGGGATTGGGTTGGAGACCCAGTACTTC.

The J gene is TRBJ2-7, the V gene TRBV3-1; D possibly corresponds to TRBD1 (6 bases). Germline V gives CDR1 LGHDT, CDR2 YNNKEL (reference sequence). The V gene lost 3 bases and the J gene lost 3 bases, with 18 bases spanning the gap. This CDR3 region has 16 residues. CDR3 DNA sequence: TGTGCCAGCAGCCATTGTAGAGGACAGATAGACTACGAGCAGTACTTC. Protein product: CASSHCRGQIDYEQYF.

With regard to this clonotype: One end of the junction varies from germline; a read error may be responsible. V gene TRBV7-2 combines with J gene TRBJ2-7; D may be TRBD2 (5 bases). The CDR3 extends over 15 amino acids. Germline CDR1 reads SGHTA; CDR2 reads FQGNSA. The CDR3 is CASSLAAPSTYEQYF. CDR3 bases: TGTGCCAGCAGCCTAGCTGCACCGAGTACCTACGAGCAGTACTTC.

This clonotype occurred a few times. The chain couples TRBV12-3 or TRBV12-4 to TRBJ2-7; D is undetermined. V was shortened by 5 bases and J by 5 bases, with 16 bases between the two germline ends. The CDR3 has 14 residues. The CDR3, as DNA: TGTGCCAGCAGTGCCACTGTAAATCCCCACGAGCAGTACTTC. It encodes CASSATVNPHEQYF.

The V gene is TRBV15, the J gene TRBJ2-7; D is uncertain. V lost 0 bases and J lost 0, with 6 bases in between. Germline CDR1 is LNHNV and CDR2 is YYDKDF (reference sequence). The CDR3 spans 14 residues. The CDR3: CATSRDQLSYEQYF. In DNA, the CDR3 is TGTGCCACCAGCAGAGATCAACTCTCCTACGAGCAGTACTTC.

The chain joins TRBV6-2 or TRBV6-3 to TRBJ1-1; D may be TRBD1 (5 bases). Trimming shortened V by 4 bases and J by 0 bases, and 9 bases separated the two germline ends. Germline V gene sequence: CDR1 MNHEY, CDR2 SVGEGT. The CDR3 covers 14 residues. In DNA form, the CDR3 reads TGTGCCAGCAGTTCTCCAGGGATGAACACTGAAGCTTTCTTT. This translates into CASSSPGMNTEAFF.

J is TRBJ2-7 and V is TRBV7-6; 10 bases are a match to TRBD1. The CDR3 is made up of 15 amino acids. Germline V gene lookup returns CDR1 SGHVS and CDR2 FNYEAQ. V was clipped by 1 base and J by 8 bases; unmatched bases: 8. Here the CDR3 DNA reads TGTGCCAGCAGCTTAGTTGAGACAGGGGGCGGTCAGCAGTACTTC. This encodes CASSLVETGGGQQYF.

This clonotype showed up just a few times. The chain employs TRBV20-1 and TRBJ2-1, with 7 bases identical to TRBD2. Germline V gives CDR1 DFQATT, CDR2 SNEGSKA (reference sequence). This CDR3 contains 13 residues. V lost 6 bases to trimming and J lost 5 bases; unmatched junction nucleotides: 7. This CDR3 is CSAPTSAHNEQFF. The CDR3 DNA is TGCAGTGCCCCCACTAGCGCTCACAATGAGCAGTTCTTC.

This chain connects TRBV6-1 to TRBJ1-5; TRBD1 agrees at 9 bases. The J segment lost 1 base and the V segment lost 6 bases, leaving 4 bases of the junction unmatched. From germline, CDR1 is MNHNS and CDR2 SASEGT. The CDR3 has 15 residues. In DNA form, the CDR3 reads TGTGCCAGCAGGGCCGGGACAGGGAGCAATCAGCCCCAGCATTTT. Protein sequence: CASRAGTGSNQPQHF.

V usage is TRBV12-3 or TRBV12-4 and J usage is TRBJ1-1, with 9 positions matching TRBD1. V dropped 7 bases and J dropped 7; count of bases not matched to a gene: 7. The CDR3 has 13 residues. The CDR3 DNA sequence: TGTGCCAGCATCGCGTGGGACAGGGATGAAGCTTTCTTT. Translating gives CASIAWDRDEAFF.

The J gene is TRBJ2-1, the V gene TRBV20-1; 10 bases fit TRBD1. The CDR3 is 17 residues long. The junction had 11 bases not matched to a gene; V was cut back by 2 bases and J by 4 bases. The germline gives CDR1 DFQATT, CDR2 SNEGSKA (reference sequence). CDR3 in amino acids: CSARWKGGTGVYNEQFF. CDR3 nucleotide sequence: TGCAGTGCTAGATGGAAAGGCGGGACAGGGGTTTACAATGAGCAGTTCTTC.

This clonotype has a handful of counts. V usage is TRBV20-1 and J usage is TRBJ2-7, with D perhaps TRBD1 or TRBD2 (5 bases each). The V gene lost 1 base and the J gene lost 5 bases, with 6 bases spanning the gap. Germline CDR1 reads DFQATT; CDR2 reads SNEGSKA (reference sequence). This CDR3 spans 11 amino acids. CDR3 sequence: CSARGGHEQYF. The CDR3 DNA reads as TGCAGTGCTAGAGGGGGACACGAGCAGTACTTC.

The chain couples TRBV6-2 or TRBV6-3 to TRBJ2-1; D might be TRBD2 (7 bases). Trimming shortened V by 8 bases and J by 7 bases, and 18 bases separated the two germline ends. The germline CDR1 and CDR2 sequences are MNHEY and SVGEGT. This CDR3 has 14 residues. The chain's CDR3 is CASRPGGLWNEQFF. The CDR3 DNA is TGTGCCAGCCGACCGGGGGGCCTGTGGAATGAGCAGTTCTTC.

This clonotype occurred many times. The V gene is TRBV20-1, the J gene TRBJ2-1; TRBD2 matches 14 bases. The germline V gene has CDR1 DFQATT and CDR2 SNEGSKA (reference sequence). V was clipped by 4 bases and J by 9 bases; unmatched bases: 8. This CDR3 is built from 15 residues. CDR3 DNA sequence: TGCAGTGCTACGGGGACTAGCGGGAGTTTTGGTGAGCAGTTCTTC. Protein product: CSATGTSGSFGEQFF.

The V call is TRBV5-4, the J call TRBJ2-1; D call uncertain. The V gene's germline CDR1 is SGHNT and CDR2 YYREEE (reference sequence). Trimming took off 5 bases at V and 3 bases at J, with 18 bases between the two ends. The CDR3 extends over 16 amino acids. CDR3 sequence: CASSTGVRADYNEQFF. DNA for the CDR3: TGTGCCAGCAGTACCGGTGTCCGGGCGGACTACAATGAGCAGTTCTTC.

This clonotype was found many times. The chain recombines TRBV5-1 with TRBJ2-7; the D gene is possibly TRBD1 (6 bases). Per the germline V gene, CDR1 is SGHRS and CDR2 is YFSETQ. The length of the CDR3 is 14 residues. V shed 4 bases and J shed 4 bases, with 15 bases lying between them. The CDR3 nucleotides read TGCGCCAGCAGCCTGGACAGACGAACTTACGAGCAGTACTTC. This gives the protein CASSLDRRTYEQYF.

J is TRBJ2-7 and V is TRBV9; D assignment may be TRBD1 or TRBD2 (5 bases each). The CDR3 runs to 14 residues. Germline assignment: CDR1 SGDLS and CDR2 YYNGEE. V lost 2 bases to trimming and J lost 6 bases, with 15 bases between them. The CDR3 DNA sequence: TGTGCCAGCAGCGTCGGGGCAGGGCCGCGCGAGCAGTACTTC. It specifies CASSVGAGPREQYF.

This clonotype appeared a few times. The V and J genes are TRBV5-5 and TRBJ2-1; 11 bases align to TRBD2. Germline lookup yields CDR1 SGHKS and CDR2 YYEKEE (reference sequence). This CDR3 is built from 14 residues. V was pared by 3 bases and J by 7 bases, with 3 bases of the junction left unmatched. The CDR3 region is CASSYSGGENEQFF. CDR3 coding DNA: TGTGCCAGCAGCTATAGCGGGGGGGAAAATGAGCAGTTCTTC.

The chain combines TRBV16 with TRBJ1-1; possible D gene TRBD1, 6 bases. Trimming pared 2 bases from V and 9 bases from J, leaving 16 bases between. CDR3 length equals 14 residues. CDR1 and CDR2 from the germline V gene are KGHSY and FQNENV. The DNA of the CDR3 is TGTGCCAGCAGCCAAAGGGCAGGGGACATTCAAGCTTTCTTT. Its protein is CASSQRAGDIQAFF.

V and J are TRBV27 and TRBJ2-3; D uncertain. The CDR3 runs 14 residues. Trimming pared 4 bases from V and 1 base from J, leaving 9 bases between. Per germline, CDR1 MNHEY and CDR2 SMNVEV (reference sequence). The CDR3 loop reads CASSSEDGTDTQYF. CDR3 nucleotides: TGTGCCAGCAGTTCCGAGGATGGCACAGATACGCAGTATTTT.

This rearrangement joins TRBV12-3 or TRBV12-4 to TRBJ2-7, with D tentatively TRBD1 (5 bases). V was cut by 5 bases and J by 2 bases, with 10 bases left in between. CDR3 length equals 13 residues. This chain's CDR3 is CASSKTDTYEQYF. The CDR3 coding sequence is TGTGCCAGCAGTAAGACAGATACCTACGAGCAGTACTTC.

This rearrangement joins TRBV12-3 or TRBV12-4 to TRBJ2-2; 11 nucleotides agree with TRBD2. V shed 6 bases and J 0 bases; nucleotides not matched to a gene: 6. The CDR3 sequence is 17 residues long. CDR3 nucleotides: TGTGCCAGCAGAAGGACTAGCGGGTTCGCGAACACCGGGGAGCTGTTTTTT. As protein: CASRRTSGFANTGELFF.

The V and J genes are TRBV7-3 and TRBJ2-1; possible D gene TRBD2, 5 bases. From germline, CDR1 is SGHTA and CDR2 FQGTGA. The CDR3 is 16 amino acids. The V gene lost 0 bases and the J gene lost 4 bases, with 13 bases spanning the gap. The CDR3 is CASSLTGSVLYNEQFF. CDR3 DNA: TGTGCCAGCAGCTTAACGGGGAGCGTGCTATACAATGAGCAGTTCTTC.

This chain joins TRBV9 and TRBJ2-1; TRBD1 is a possible D gene (6 bases). V was cut by 4 bases and J by 4 bases, with 21 bases left in between. Germline V gives CDR1 SGDLS, CDR2 YYNGEE. CDR3 size: 17 residues. CDR3 loop: CASSLTQGTGPYNEQFF. CDR3 coding DNA: TGTGCCAGCAGCCTAACACAGGGCACAGGCCCTTACAATGAGCAGTTCTTC.

J is TRBJ1-1 and V is TRBV5-1; D remains ambiguous. CDR3 length: 14 amino acids. In germline, CDR1 is SGHRS, CDR2 YFSETQ. Trimming cost V 4 bases and J 1 base, with 11 bases left between them. This chain's CDR3 is CASSPGVRNTEAFF. CDR3 DNA: TGCGCCAGCAGCCCCGGTGTGAGGAACACTGAAGCTTTCTTT.

The chain uses TRBV20-1 and TRBJ2-4; D assignment may be TRBD1 or TRBD2 (5 bases each). The CDR3 covers 15 residues. The ends were cut back, 5 bases at V and 8 bases at J, with 22 bases in the middle. Germline V gene sequence: CDR1 DFQATT, CDR2 SNEGSKA (reference sequence). CDR3 nucleotide sequence: TGCAGTGCTCCCCGGGACCTCACCCGGGGCCACATTCAGTACTTC. Translating gives CSAPRDLTRGHIQYF.

This clonotype was detected only a few times. The chain employs TRBV3-1 and TRBJ1-1, with D unclear. V lost 1 base, J lost 6 bases, and 15 bases lay in between. Germline CDR1 reads LGHDT; CDR2 reads YNNKEL (reference sequence). The CDR3 has 15 amino acids. In nucleotides, the CDR3 is TGTGCCAGCAGCCAAGTAGGGCCCGGAAACGCTGAAGCTTTCTTT. Amino acids: CASSQVGPGNAEAFF.